This TCR beta chain was recorded in a study of blood T cell repertoires in COVID-19. As originally analysed: For nucleated cells, counts were estimated from reference gene primer amplification. The repertoire was sequenced with immunoSEQ multiplex PCR; TCRdb's copy has only in-frame clones and lacks some. For V, J and clone size, that table is used; D and trimming come from the DNA. The data contain 200,000 or so clones, 75% to 90% of them seen just once; the ten biggest clones take up about 3.5%. Participant reports of clinical history set cohort assignment. The CDR3 totals 14 residues. Per germline, CDR1 MDHEN and CDR2 SYDVKM. Trimming at V came to 11 bases and at J to 2 bases, leaving 10 bases not matched to a gene.

This TCR was sampled from a young woman in a cohort exposed to, infected with or recovered from COVID-19 (not recorded which). The chain is built from TRBV28 and TRBJ1-1; 8 bases agree with TRBD1. The sequenced sample was PBMCs or T cells enriched from blood (not recorded which). The CDR3 DNA sequence: TGTGCCTCCAGAAGCGGACAGGGCAACACTGAAGCTTTCTTT. This gives the protein CASRSGQGNTEAFF.